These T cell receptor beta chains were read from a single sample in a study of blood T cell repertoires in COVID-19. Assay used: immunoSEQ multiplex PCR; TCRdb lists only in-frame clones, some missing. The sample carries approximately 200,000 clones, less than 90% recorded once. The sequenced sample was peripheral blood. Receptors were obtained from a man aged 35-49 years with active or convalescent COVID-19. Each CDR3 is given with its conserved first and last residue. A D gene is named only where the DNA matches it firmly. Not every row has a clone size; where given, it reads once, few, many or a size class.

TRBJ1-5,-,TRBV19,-,TGTGCCAGTAGTATAGGAGACAGGAGCAATCAGCCCCAGCATTTT,CASSIGDRSNQPQHF
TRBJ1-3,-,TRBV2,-,TGTGCCAGCACCTTACTTGGAAACACCATATATTTT,CASTLLGNTIYF
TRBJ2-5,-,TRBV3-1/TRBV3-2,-,TGTGCCAGCAGCCAAAACAGAAACCAAGAGACCCAGTACTTC,CASSQNRNQETQYF
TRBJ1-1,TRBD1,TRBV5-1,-,TGCGCCAGCAGCCCGGAGGGACAGGGCAACATGAACACTGAAGCTTTCTTT,CASSPEGQGNMNTEAFF
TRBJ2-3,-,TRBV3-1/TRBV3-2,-,TGTGCCAGCAGCCAAGATCTAGATACGCAGTATTTT,CASSQDLDTQYF
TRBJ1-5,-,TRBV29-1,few,TGCAGCGTTGGGACAGGCAATCAGCCCCAGCATTTT,CSVGTGNQPQHF
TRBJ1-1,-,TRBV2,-,TGTGCCGACTGGGAGGACACTGAAGCTTTCTTT,CADWEDTEAFF
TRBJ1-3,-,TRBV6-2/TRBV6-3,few,TGTGCCAGCAGTTACCGGTACAGCTCTGGAAACACCATATATTTT,CASSYRYSSGNTIYF
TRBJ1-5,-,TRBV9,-,TGTGCCAGCAGCCCCGGGGGGGGCCTGGGTCAGCCCCAGCATTTT,CASSPGGGLGQPQHF
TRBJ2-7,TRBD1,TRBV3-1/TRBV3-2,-,TGTGCCAGCAGCCGGTCGACAGGGAACGAGCAGTACTTC,CASSRSTGNEQYF
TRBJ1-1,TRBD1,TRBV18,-,TGTGCCAGCTCACCATTACCCGGGACAGGGATCACTGAAGCTTTCTTT,CASSPLPGTGITEAFF
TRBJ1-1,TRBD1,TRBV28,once,TGTGCCAGCAGCTTGACAGGGCTGTACACTGAAGCTTTCTTT,CASSLTGLYTEAFF
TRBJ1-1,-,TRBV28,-,TGTGCCAGCAAAGAGACATACATGAACACTGAAGCTTTCTTT,CASKETYMNTEAFF
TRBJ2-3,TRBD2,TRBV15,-,TGTGCCACCAGCAGAGACTTCCTGACCGGGACTAGTGAAGGAGATACGCAGTATTTT,CATSRDFLTGTSEGDTQYF
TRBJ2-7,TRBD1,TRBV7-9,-,TGTGCCAGCAGCCCGGGACAGGGGCTCTACGAGCAGTACTTC,CASSPGQGLYEQYF
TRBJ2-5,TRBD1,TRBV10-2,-,TGCGCCACTAGGACAGGGGGCCAAGAGACCCAGTACTTC,CATRTGGQETQYF
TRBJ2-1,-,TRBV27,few,TGTGCCAGCAGTTTCAGGGCGGGGAACTACAATGAGCAGTTCTTC,CASSFRAGNYNEQFF
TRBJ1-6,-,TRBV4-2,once,TGTGCCAGCAGCCAAGATCCACAGGGACGGTCACCCCTCCACTTT,CASSQDPQGRSPLHF
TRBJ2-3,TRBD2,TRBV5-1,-,TGCGCCAGCAGCTCTGCGGGGGGAACAGATACGCAGTATTTT,CASSSAGGTDTQYF
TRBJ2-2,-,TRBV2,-,TGTGCCAGCAGTGAGAGAGGACAGTACGGGGAGCTGTTTTTT,CASSERGQYGELFF
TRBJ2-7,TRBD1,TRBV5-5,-,TGTGCCAGCAGCTTCCGGGACAGTGCCTACGAGCAGTACTTC,CASSFRDSAYEQYF
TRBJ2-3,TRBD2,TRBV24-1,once,TGTGCCACCAGAGAACGGGGGGGCCTAACAGATACGCAGTATTTT,CATRERGGLTDTQYF
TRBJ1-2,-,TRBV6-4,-,TGTGCCAGCAGTGCTGATAGTGGCTATGGCTACACCTTC,CASSADSGYGYTF
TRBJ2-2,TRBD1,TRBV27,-,TGTGCCAGCAGTCCCGCCAAGGGGGCAGGGACCGGGGAGCTGTTTTTT,CASSPAKGAGTGELFF
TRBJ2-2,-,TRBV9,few,TGTGCCAGCAGCCTCAACACCGGGGAGCTGTTTTTT,CASSLNTGELFF
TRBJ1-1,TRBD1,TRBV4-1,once,TGCGCCAGCAGACTTGAGGACAGGTTGAACACTGAAGCTTTCTTT,CASRLEDRLNTEAFF
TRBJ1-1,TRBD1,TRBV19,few,TGTGCCAGTAGTGGTCGGGACAGAATCAACACTGAAGCTTTCTTT,CASSGRDRINTEAFF
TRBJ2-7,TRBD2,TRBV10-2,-,TGCGCCAGCAGTGAGTCTCTAGCGGGCCACGAGCAGTACTTC,CASSESLAGHEQYF
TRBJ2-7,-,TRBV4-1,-,TGCGCCAGCAGCCAAGCAGGGGGAGGAGCCTACGAGCAGTACTTC,CASSQAGGGAYEQYF
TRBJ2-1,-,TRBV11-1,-,TGTGCCAGCAGCTTAGTCATCGACAGCTACAATGAGCAGTTCTTC,CASSLVIDSYNEQFF
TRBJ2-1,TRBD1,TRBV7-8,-,TGTGCCAGCAGCTTCGGGACAGGGAGGGGATACAATGAGCAGTTCTTC,CASSFGTGRGYNEQFF
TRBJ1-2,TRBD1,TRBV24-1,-,TGTGCCACATCCCGGGACAGTAACTATGGCTACACCTTC,CATSRDSNYGYTF
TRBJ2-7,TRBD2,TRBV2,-,TGTGCCAGCAACGGGGGGTTCTACGAGCAGTACTTC,CASNGGFYEQYF
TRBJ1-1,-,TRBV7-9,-,TGTGCCAGCAGCGGGGGGGTCGCCACTGAAGCTTTCTTT,CASSGGVATEAFF
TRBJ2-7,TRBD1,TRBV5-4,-,TGTGCCAGCAGCTTGGGGGGGGACAGGGCTACCTACGAGCAGTACTTC,CASSLGGDRATYEQYF
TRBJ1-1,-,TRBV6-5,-,TGTGCCAGCAGTTACAGTCCAGGGGTTGAAGCTTTCTTT,CASSYSPGVEAFF
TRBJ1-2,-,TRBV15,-,TGTGCCACCAGCAGAGATACGACGGGCTATGGCTACACCTTC,CATSRDTTGYGYTF
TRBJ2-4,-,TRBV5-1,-,TGCGCCAGCAGCCCGACAAATAACCTCAAAAACATTCAGTACTTC,CASSPTNNLKNIQYF
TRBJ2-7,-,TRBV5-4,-,TGTGCCAGCAGCTTAAATTGGGAGTACGAGCAGTACTTC,CASSLNWEYEQYF
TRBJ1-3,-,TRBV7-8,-,TGTGCCAGCAGCATCGGTATTGGAAACACCATATATTTT,CASSIGIGNTIYF
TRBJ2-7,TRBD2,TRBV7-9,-,TGTGCCAGCAGCTTAAGACTAGCGGGAGGATCATACGAGCAGTACTTC,CASSLRLAGGSYEQYF